Sequencing of this TCR beta chain was carried out in a study of Ad26.COV2.S vaccination and SARS-CoV-2 variants. Whole-study context: Intramuscular Ad26.COV2.S at 5x10^10 or 1x10^11 viral particles. Study-wide results and limits: It is possible that the TCR breadth and depth analyses underestimated the total T cell responses.

Clones were read by immunoSEQ multiplex PCR, and TCRdb kept only the in-frame ones, dropping some. Of 350,000 to 450,000 clones listed, around 93% are singletons. Treatment noted: 15 to 20 received Ad26.COV2.S at low or high dose, single or two shots; about 5 received placebo; per-sample allocation not given. Samples were taken on day 63 after the first vaccine or placebo injection. Vaccination employed an Ad26 vector expressing the Wuhan-strain SARS-CoV-2 spike. V was trimmed by 9 bases and J by 7 bases, leaving 21 bases between them. This CDR3 spans 14 amino acids. In germline, CDR1 is LNHDA, CDR2 SQIVND (reference sequence). A remark on this clone: What it recognizes is unknown.

The chain links TRBV19 to TRBJ1-1; D is unresolved. The clonotype was recovered from a person between 18 and 60 years old who received the Ad26.COV2.S COVID-19 vaccine or a placebo. Specimen: peripheral blood, collected in a trial of Ad26.COV2.S vaccine versus placebo. CDR3 protein: CASTMGSPKGEAFF. DNA of the CDR3: TGTGCCAGCACGATGGGGAGCCCGAAGGGTGAAGCTTTCTTT. Combining the CDR3 with reference TRBV19 and TRBJ1-1 gives the whole variable domain DGGITQSPKYLFRKEGQNVTLSCEQNLNHDAMYWYRQDPGQGLRLIYYSQIVNDFQKGDIAEGYSVSREKKESFPLTVTSAQKNPTAFYLCASTMGSPKGEAFFGQGTRLTVV.